The subject of this entry is one TCR beta chain. Its antigen remains unidentified. The record originates from a study of STAT3 mutations in large granular lymphocyte leukemia. Overall study findings and caveats: In T-cell large granular lymphocyte leukemia, about half of patients showed multiple immunodominant subclonotypes.

The germline V gene encodes CDR1 MNHNY and CDR2 SVGAGI (reference sequence). The CDR3 contains 13 residues. Losses at the gene ends were 5 bases for V and 6 bases for J; bases not matched to a gene: 3. The protocol was immunoSEQ multiplex PCR, while the TCRdb copy is restricted to in-frame clones and leaves out a portion. The sample has 40,000 to 50,000 clones, about 81% seen once. Specimen: PBMCs. This TCR was recovered from a human donor with T large granular lymphocyte leukemia. Some clones in this sample may be carry-over from other donors' samples. The chain combines TRBV6-6 with TRBJ2-7; 11 bases fit TRBD1. CDR3 nucleotide sequence: TGTGCCAGCAGTACGGGACAGGGGGTCGAGCAGTACTTC. Protein product: CASSTGQGVEQYF.